The clone carrying this T cell receptor beta chain has only a few counts. This entry belongs to a study of blood T cell repertoires in COVID-19. Study as a whole: Specimens from acute and convalescent COVID-19 originated in the United States, Italy and Spain. T cells, B-cell-depleted T cells, or PBMCs provided the cDNA or gDNA that served as material.

Study processing details: The assay estimated nucleated cells by amplifying reference gene primers. Repertoires were generated with immunoSEQ multiplex PCR, while TCRdb's copy carries only in-frame clones and drops some. For V, J and clone size, that table is used; D and trimming come from the DNA. The table shows tens of thousands of clones, with 80% occurring only once. This CDR3 comprises 13 residues. The germline V and J ends were trimmed by 3 bases and 5 bases, with 10 bases remaining between them. The germline gives CDR1 MDHEN, CDR2 SYDVKM. This chain links TRBV28 with TRBJ1-1, with D unclear. The sequence derives from a woman aged 70-85 years with acute or convalescent COVID-19. Sequencing was done on a sample of peripheral blood. The chain's CDR3 is CASSFVPRTEAFF. The CDR3 DNA follows: TGTGCCAGCAGTTTTGTCCCGAGGACTGAAGCTTTCTTT.